This T cell receptor (beta chain) was recovered during a study of CD4 T cell repertoires in COVID-19. Study-wide context: CFSE-low cells expanded approximately eleven days with IL-2, then restimulated with other coronavirus spikes. Findings and limits, study-wide: Suggested intraclonal diversification: top SARS-CoV-2-reactive clonotypes appeared in two or three memory subsets. Between roughly 6 and 26% of SARS-CoV-2 clonotypes also appeared in SARS-CoV and/or HKU1 spike cultures.

In regard to this clone: Its cognate antigen is unknown.

Deletions cut 11 bases from V and 4 bases from J, with 15 bases between. The germline CDR1 and CDR2 sequences are MNHEY and SVGAGI. This CDR3 contains 13 residues. This table comes from immunoSEQ multiplex PCR, and its TCRdb copy is limited to in-frame clones, with some not included. The profile shows approximately 79,000 clones, 80% to 90% of them singletons. Samples came from patients recovered from mild-to-severe COVID-19. V usage is TRBV6-5 and J usage is TRBJ2-1; D gene unclear. The receptor was isolated from a human donor who had COVID-19. The input for sequencing was CD4+ T cells from peripheral blood, taken after recovery from COVID-19. The CDR3 region is CAAGYNWYNEQFF. Written as DNA, the CDR3 is TGTGCCGCAGGCTACAACTGGTACAATGAGCAGTTCTTC.